Each of the 15 T cell receptor beta chains below was sequenced from the same sample in a study of blood T cell repertoires in COVID-19. Method: immunoSEQ multiplex PCR; TCRdb's copy keeps in-frame clones and lacks some. This table holds about 240,000 clones, roughly four fifths found once. The sequenced sample was peripheral blood. The receptors derive from a woman aged 80 or older with acute or convalescent COVID-19.

This chain connects TRBV7-6 to TRBJ2-2; possible D gene TRBD1, 5 bases. With 5 bases removed from V and 6 bases from J, the gap between germline ends came to 19 bases. The CDR3 contains 16 residues. Germline CDR1 is SGHVS and CDR2 is FNYEAQ. The CDR3 protein is CASSPPATADAGELFF. CDR3 DNA: TGTGCCAGCAGCCCCCCCGCGACAGCTGATGCCGGGGAGCTGTTTTTT. The full variable domain, completed using reference TRBV7-6 and TRBJ2-2, is GAGVSQSPRYKVTKRGQDVALRCDPISGHVSLYWYRQALGQGPEFLTYFNYEAQQDKSGLPNDRFSAERPEGSISTLTIQRTEQRDSAMYRCASSPPATADAGELFFGEGSRLTVL.

J is TRBJ1-3 and V is TRBV2; no definite D call. The CDR3 is made up of 11 amino acids. Trimming pared 10 bases from V and 4 bases from J, leaving 8 bases between. Germline CDR1 is SNHLY and CDR2 is FYNNEI. CDR3 coding DNA: TGTGCCACGGGAGGGGGAAACACCATATATTTT. Translation: CATGGGNTIYF.

This clone was detected only once. The V gene is TRBV27, the J gene TRBJ1-1, with D perhaps matching TRBD1 (5 bases). Germline lookup yields CDR1 MNHEY and CDR2 SMNVEV (reference sequence). This CDR3 has 13 amino acids. Trimming stripped 3 bases from V and 5 bases from J, with 10 bases between. CDR3 DNA: TGTGCCAGCAGTTTCAGGGTAGGGACTGAAGCTTTCTTT. Encoded protein: CASSFRVGTEAFF.

This rearrangement joins TRBV2 to TRBJ1-5; the match to TRBD1 covers 8 bases. The germline CDR1 and CDR2 sequences are SNHLY and FYNNEI. V lost 1 base and J lost 5; bases outside the gene matches: 7. The CDR3 covers 16 residues. CDR3 sequence: CASSEVVDRGHQPQHF. The CDR3 DNA sequence: TGTGCCAGCAGTGAAGTCGTAGACAGGGGTCATCAGCCCCAGCATTTT.

This sequence joins TRBV5-1 and TRBJ2-3; possibly TRBD1 for D (5 bases). CDR3 size: 15 residues. Germline CDR1 SGHRS, CDR2 YFSETQ. With 4 bases removed from V and 2 bases from J, the gap between germline ends came to 14 bases. The CDR3 coding sequence is TGCGCCAGCAGCCCTGCAACAGGCCTCACAGATACGCAGTATTTT. Protein: CASSPATGLTDTQYF.

The chain recombines TRBV19 with TRBJ2-2; TRBD2 agrees at 8 bases. The germline CDR1 and CDR2 sequences are LNHDA and SQIVND (reference sequence). J gave up 5 bases and V 0 bases, and 5 bases lay outside the gene matches. The CDR3 has 16 residues. CDR3 region: CASSIEKGLGTGELFF. CDR3 nucleotide sequence: TGTGCCAGTAGTATAGAGAAGGGACTAGGGACCGGGGAGCTGTTTTTT.

The chain combines TRBV6-5 with TRBJ1-2; perhaps TRBD1 as D (6 bases). CDR3 length: 14 residues. CDR1 and CDR2 from the germline V gene are MNHEY and SVGAGI. V shed 3 bases and J shed 4 bases, with 12 bases lying between them. The CDR3 here is CASSYGGWGYGYTF. CDR3 nucleotides: TGTGCCAGCAGTTATGGGGGCTGGGGCTATGGCTACACCTTC.

A single count supports this clone. V is TRBV18 and J is TRBJ2-3; perhaps TRBD1 as D (6 bases). CDR3 length equals 15 residues. Trimming shortened V by 3 bases and J by 3 bases, and 13 bases separated the two germline ends. Germline loops: CDR1 KGHSH, CDR2 LQKENI. CDR3 residues: CASSPGQGLTDTQYF. DNA of the CDR3: TGTGCCAGCTCACCCGGGCAGGGGTTAACAGATACGCAGTATTTT.

The chain has TRBV28 and TRBJ2-6, with D maybe TRBD1 (6 bases). Germline V CDR1 and CDR2: MDHEN, SYDVKM. V lost 1 base, J lost 0 bases, and 13 bases lay in between. The CDR3 is 18 residues long. This chain's CDR3 is CASSLSWDTLSGANVLTF. In nucleotides, the CDR3 is TGTGCCAGCAGTTTATCCTGGGACACCCTCTCTGGGGCCAACGTCCTGACTTTC.

J is TRBJ2-1 and V is TRBV5-1, with D possibly being TRBD2 (6 bases). This CDR3 region has 16 residues. Germline V CDR1 and CDR2: SGHRS, YFSETQ. The V end lost 0 bases, the J end lost 0 bases, and 10 bases lay between the germline ends. CDR3 DNA: TGCGCCAGCAGCTTGGTAGTCGGGAGCTCCTACAATGAGCAGTTCTTC. Translation gives CASSLVVGSSYNEQFF.

The chain couples TRBV19 to TRBJ2-3, with TRBD1 matching over 9 bases. The ends lost 8 bases at V and 6 bases at J; junction bases unmatched: 6. The CDR3 covers 13 residues. The germline V gene has CDR1 LNHDA and CDR2 SQIVND (reference sequence). DNA of the CDR3: TGTGCCAGTTCGGACAGGGGAGCGGATACGCAGTATTTT. Its translation: CASSDRGADTQYF.

The rearrangement joins TRBV6-6 to TRBJ1-5; TRBD1 agrees at 9 bases. CDR1 is MNHNY and CDR2 is SVGAGI in the germline V gene (reference sequence). The CDR3 is 20 amino acids. V was pared by 5 bases and J by 0 bases, with 17 bases of the junction left unmatched. This CDR3 reads CASSPWSTGTGLYSNQPQHF. CDR3 in DNA: TGTGCCAGCAGTCCTTGGTCAACCGGGACAGGGCTATATAGCAATCAGCCCCAGCATTTT.

The rearrangement links TRBV5-5 to TRBJ1-4, with 8 positions matching TRBD1. The CDR3 contains 16 residues. Looked up from germline, CDR1 is SGHKS and CDR2 is YYEKEE (reference sequence). V dropped 0 bases and J dropped 7; count of bases not matched to a gene: 8. The CDR3 sequence: CASSLGFQGASEKLFF. Written as DNA, the CDR3 is TGTGCCAGCAGCTTGGGTTTTCAGGGGGCGAGTGAAAAACTGTTTTTT.

This clone was counted a few times. This chain links TRBV5-1 with TRBJ2-5; unclear D gene. V shed 4 bases and J shed 6 bases, with 16 bases lying between them. The CDR3 covers 14 residues. Germline assignment: CDR1 SGHRS and CDR2 YFSETQ. DNA of the CDR3: TGCGCCAGCAGCCGCGAAACCGGGTCAAAGACCCAGTACTTC. As protein: CASSRETGSKTQYF.

V and J are TRBV10-3 and TRBJ2-7; 10 bases align to TRBD1. The CDR3 is 14 residues long. CDR1 is ENHRY, CDR2 SYGVKD, per germline. The CDR3 DNA reads TGTGCTTGCCGCGGGGACAGGGGTGCTTACGAGCAGTACTTC. It codes for CACRGDRGAYEQYF.